Shown below are 6 T cell receptor beta chains from a single sample sequenced in a study of early T cells in non-severe SARS-CoV-2 infection (dated by TCRdb to 2020 to 2022). Libraries were made using 5' RACE. The listed sequencing device is NextSeq 500. TCRdb took the public reads, trimmed them with fastp at Q25, ran MiXCR for clone calling and kept in-frame beta chains. Each entry merges the rows of one CDR3 protein and shows their most common DNA and genes. Within this sample are 25,000 to 35,000 distinct CDR3 sequences, with 5.5% to 7% of them counted one time only. About 4% of the sample belongs to the ten largest clones. The sample consisted of whole blood. These receptors all come from an adult who was a healthcare worker with PCR-confirmed SARS-CoV-2 infection or an uninfected control (not recorded which).

J is TRBJ2-7 and V is TRBV6-5; D perhaps matches TRBD1 (6 bases). CDR3 size: 15 residues. The V gene's germline CDR1 is MNHEY and CDR2 SVGAGI. Deletions cut 4 bases from V and 2 bases from J, with 15 bases between. CDR3 protein: CASSSPGTWAYEQYF. DNA of the CDR3: TGTGCCAGCAGTTCTCCCGGGACATGGGCCTACGAGCAGTACTTC.

CDR3 bases: TGTGCCTGGAGTGTACTAGCGGGGCGCACAGATACGCAGTATTTT. As protein: CAWSVLAGRTDTQYF. The chain links TRBV30 to TRBJ2-3; 10 nucleotides line up with TRBD2. CDR3 length: 15 amino acids. Germline values: CDR1 GTSNPN, CDR2 SVGIG (reference sequence). The ends lost 0 bases at V and 1 base at J; junction bases unmatched: 1. The full variable domain, rest sourced from reference TRBV30 and TRBJ2-3, is SQTIHQWPATLVQPVGSPLSLECTVEGTSNPNLYWYRQAAGRGLQLLFYSVGIGQISSEVPQNLSASRPQDRQFILSSKKLLLSDSGFYLCAWSVLAGRTDTQYFGPGTRLTVL.

This clonotype turned up a few times. V usage is TRBV11-2 and J usage is TRBJ1-1; D ambiguous. Germline V gene data show CDR1 as SGHAT and CDR2 as FQNNGV. The CDR3 is 15 amino acids. V dropped 1 base and J dropped 8 bases, with 17 bases sitting between them. The CDR3 region is CASSLAGGLYEEAFF. The CDR3 DNA follows: TGTGCCAGCAGCTTAGCGGGCGGACTATATGAAGAAGCTTTCTTT.

This clonotype was counted between two and nine times. Written as DNA, the CDR3 is TGTGCCAGCGGACAGGGGACTGAAGCTTTCTTT. This codes for CASGQGTEAFF. The chain links TRBV7-9 to TRBJ1-1; 9 bases are shared with TRBD1. Germline lookup yields CDR1 SEHNR and CDR2 FQNEAQ (reference sequence). The V gene end was trimmed by 8 bases and the J gene end by 5 bases; junction bases not matched to a gene: 0. This CDR3 is built from 11 residues.

Ten or more counts support this clonotype. Written as DNA, the CDR3 is TGTGCCAGCAGGGAAGCAAGTACCGGGGAGCTGTTTTTT. Amino acids: CASREASTGELFF. The chain links TRBV11-2 to TRBJ2-2; no definite D call. This CDR3 comprises 13 residues. Germline-derived CDR1 and CDR2 are SGHAT and FQNNGV. The V and J ends lost 6 bases and 5 bases respectively, with 10 bases between them.

This clonotype was counted many times. The rearrangement uses TRBV12-3 or TRBV12-4 and TRBJ2-5, with 14 positions matching TRBD2. The CDR3 covers 16 residues. With 6 bases clipped from V and 4 bases from J, the junction kept 7 bases outside the gene matches. The DNA of the CDR3 is TGTGCCAGCAGGAAGGGACTAGCGGGAGAGGGAGAGACCCAGTACTTC. This encodes CASRKGLAGEGETQYF.